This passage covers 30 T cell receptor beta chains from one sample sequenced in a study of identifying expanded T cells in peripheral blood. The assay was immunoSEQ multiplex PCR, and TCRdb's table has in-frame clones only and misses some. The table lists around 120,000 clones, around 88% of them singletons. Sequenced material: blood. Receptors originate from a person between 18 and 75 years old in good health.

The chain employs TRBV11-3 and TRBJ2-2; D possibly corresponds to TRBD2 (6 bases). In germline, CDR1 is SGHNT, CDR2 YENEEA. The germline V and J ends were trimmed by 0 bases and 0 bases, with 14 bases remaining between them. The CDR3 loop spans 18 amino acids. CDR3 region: CASSLDRREAPNTGELFF. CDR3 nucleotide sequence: TGTGCCAGCAGCTTAGATCGGAGGGAAGCCCCGAACACCGGGGAGCTGTTTTTT.

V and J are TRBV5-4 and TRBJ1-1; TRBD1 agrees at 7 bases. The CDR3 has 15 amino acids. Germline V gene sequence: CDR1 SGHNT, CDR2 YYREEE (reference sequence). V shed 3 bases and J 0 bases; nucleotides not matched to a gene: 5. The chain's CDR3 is CASSSETGLNTEAFF. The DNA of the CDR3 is TGTGCCAGCAGCTCCGAGACAGGGTTGAACACTGAAGCTTTCTTT.

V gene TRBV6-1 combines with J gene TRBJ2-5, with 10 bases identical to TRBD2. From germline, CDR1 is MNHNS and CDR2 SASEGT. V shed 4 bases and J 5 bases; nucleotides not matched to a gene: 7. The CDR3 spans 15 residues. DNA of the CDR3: TGTGCCAGCAGTGTTAGCGGGGGGCTCGCTGAGACCCAGTACTTC. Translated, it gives CASSVSGGLAETQYF.

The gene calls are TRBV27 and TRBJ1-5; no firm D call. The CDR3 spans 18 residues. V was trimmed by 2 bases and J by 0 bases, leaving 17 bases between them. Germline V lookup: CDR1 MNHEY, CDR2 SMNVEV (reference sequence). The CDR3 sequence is CASSLRGRGSGSNQPQHF. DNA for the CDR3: TGTGCCAGCAGTTTACGCGGTCGCGGTAGCGGTAGCAATCAGCCCCAGCATTTT.

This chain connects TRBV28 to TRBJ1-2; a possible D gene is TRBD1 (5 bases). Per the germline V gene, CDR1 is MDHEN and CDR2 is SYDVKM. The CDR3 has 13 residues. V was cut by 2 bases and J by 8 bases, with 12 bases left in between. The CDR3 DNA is TGTGCCAGCAGTTTAGCCCCAGGGCACGGCTACACCTTC. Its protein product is CASSLAPGHGYTF.

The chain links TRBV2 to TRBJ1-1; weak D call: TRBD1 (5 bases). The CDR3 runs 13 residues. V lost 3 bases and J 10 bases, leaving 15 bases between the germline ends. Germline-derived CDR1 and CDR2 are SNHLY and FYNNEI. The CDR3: CASSDLGREAAFF. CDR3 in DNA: TGTGCCAGCAGTGACCTAGGCAGGGAGGCAGCTTTCTTT. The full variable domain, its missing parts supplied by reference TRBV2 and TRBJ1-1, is EPEVTQTPSHQVTQMGQEVILRCVPISNHLYFYWYRQILGQKVEFLVSFYNNEISEKSEIFDDQFSVERPDGSNFTLKIRSTKLEDSAMYFCASSDLGREAAFFGQGTRLTVV.

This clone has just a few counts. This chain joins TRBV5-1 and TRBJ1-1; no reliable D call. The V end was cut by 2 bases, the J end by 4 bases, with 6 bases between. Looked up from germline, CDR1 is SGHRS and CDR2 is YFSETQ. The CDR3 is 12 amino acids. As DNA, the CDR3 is TGCGCCAGCAGCTTTGGATTCACTGAAGCTTTCTTT. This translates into CASSFGFTEAFF.

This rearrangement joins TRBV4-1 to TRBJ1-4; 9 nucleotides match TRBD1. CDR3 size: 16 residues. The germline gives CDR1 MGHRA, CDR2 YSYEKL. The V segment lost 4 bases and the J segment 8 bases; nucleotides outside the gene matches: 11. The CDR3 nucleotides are TGCGCCAGCAGCCTCTCCAACAGGGGGCATTGGGAAAAACTGTTTTTT. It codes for CASSLSNRGHWEKLFF.

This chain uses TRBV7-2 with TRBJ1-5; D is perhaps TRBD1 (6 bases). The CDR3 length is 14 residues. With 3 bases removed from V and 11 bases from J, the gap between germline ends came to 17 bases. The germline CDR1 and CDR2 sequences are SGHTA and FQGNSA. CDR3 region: CASSFFYREGTQHF. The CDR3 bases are TGTGCCAGCAGCTTCTTCTACAGGGAGGGGACCCAGCATTTT.

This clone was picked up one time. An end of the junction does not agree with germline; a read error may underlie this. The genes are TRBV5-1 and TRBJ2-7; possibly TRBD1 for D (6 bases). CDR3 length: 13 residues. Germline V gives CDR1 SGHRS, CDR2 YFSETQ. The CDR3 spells CASSAGVTYEQYF. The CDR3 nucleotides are TGTGCCAGCAGCGCAGGGGTGACCTACGAGCAGTACTTC.

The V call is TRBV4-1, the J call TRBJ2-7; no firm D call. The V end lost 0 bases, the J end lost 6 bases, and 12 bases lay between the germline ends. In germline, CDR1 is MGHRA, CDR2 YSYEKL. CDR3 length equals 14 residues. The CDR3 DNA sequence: TGCGCCAGCAGCCAAGAATTGGGGATTACCGAGCAGTACTTC. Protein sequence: CASSQELGITEQYF.

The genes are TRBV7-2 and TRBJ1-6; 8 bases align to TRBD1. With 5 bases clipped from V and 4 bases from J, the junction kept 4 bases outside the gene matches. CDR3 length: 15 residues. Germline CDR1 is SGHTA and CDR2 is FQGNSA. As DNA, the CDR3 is TGTGCCAGCAGCCCACGACAGGGGTATAATTCACCCCTCCACTTT. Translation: CASSPRQGYNSPLHF.

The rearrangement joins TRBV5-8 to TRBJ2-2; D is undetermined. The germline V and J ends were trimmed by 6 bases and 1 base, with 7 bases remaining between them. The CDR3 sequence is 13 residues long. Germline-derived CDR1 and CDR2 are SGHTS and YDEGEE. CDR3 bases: TGTGCCAGCACCATAAGGAACACCGGGGAGCTGTTTTTT. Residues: CASTIRNTGELFF.

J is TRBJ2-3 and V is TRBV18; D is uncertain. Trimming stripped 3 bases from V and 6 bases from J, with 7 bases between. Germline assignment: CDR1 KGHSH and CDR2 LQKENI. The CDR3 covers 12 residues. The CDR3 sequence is CASSPSRDTQYF. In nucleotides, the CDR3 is TGTGCCAGCTCACCTTCGCGTGATACGCAGTATTTT.

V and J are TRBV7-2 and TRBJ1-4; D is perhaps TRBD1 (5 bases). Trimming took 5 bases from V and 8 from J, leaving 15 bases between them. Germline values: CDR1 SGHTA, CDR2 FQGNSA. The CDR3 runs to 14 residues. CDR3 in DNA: TGTGCCAGCAGCCCGCCGGGGGGAAGGGAAAAACTGTTTTTT. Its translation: CASSPPGGREKLFF.

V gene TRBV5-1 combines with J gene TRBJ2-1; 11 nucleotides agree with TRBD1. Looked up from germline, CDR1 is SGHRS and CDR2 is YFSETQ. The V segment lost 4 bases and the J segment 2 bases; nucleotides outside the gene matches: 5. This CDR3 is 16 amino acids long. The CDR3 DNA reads TGCGCCAGCAGCCCCGGGACAGGGGGTCCCTACAATGAGCAGTTCTTC. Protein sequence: CASSPGTGGPYNEQFF.

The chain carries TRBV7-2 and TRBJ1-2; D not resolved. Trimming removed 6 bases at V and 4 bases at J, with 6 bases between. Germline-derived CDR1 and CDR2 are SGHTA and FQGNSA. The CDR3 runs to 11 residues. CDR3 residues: CASSPLYGYTF. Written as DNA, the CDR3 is TGTGCCAGCAGTCCACTCTATGGCTACACCTTC.

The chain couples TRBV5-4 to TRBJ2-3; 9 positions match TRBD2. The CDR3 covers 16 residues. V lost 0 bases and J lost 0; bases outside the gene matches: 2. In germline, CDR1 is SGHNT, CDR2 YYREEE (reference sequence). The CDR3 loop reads CASSLALAGSTDTQYF. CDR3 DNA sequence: TGTGCCAGCAGCTTGGCCCTAGCGGGGAGCACAGATACGCAGTATTTT.

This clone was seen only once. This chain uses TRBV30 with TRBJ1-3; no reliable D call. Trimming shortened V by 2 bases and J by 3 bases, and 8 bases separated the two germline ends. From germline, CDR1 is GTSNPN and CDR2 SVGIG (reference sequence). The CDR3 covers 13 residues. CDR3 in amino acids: CAWSPKGGNTIYF. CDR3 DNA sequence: TGTGCCTGGAGTCCCAAAGGTGGAAACACCATATATTTT.

This CDR3 is CASSPPRGESTEAFF. CDR3 bases: TGTGCCAGCAGCCCACCGAGGGGAGAAAGCACTGAAGCTTTCTTT. The gene calls are TRBV5-8 and TRBJ1-1, with D tentatively TRBD1 (5 bases). The CDR3 extends over 15 amino acids. The V gene lost 4 bases and the J gene lost 4 bases, with 17 bases spanning the gap. CDR1 and CDR2 from the germline V gene are SGHTS and YDEGEE.

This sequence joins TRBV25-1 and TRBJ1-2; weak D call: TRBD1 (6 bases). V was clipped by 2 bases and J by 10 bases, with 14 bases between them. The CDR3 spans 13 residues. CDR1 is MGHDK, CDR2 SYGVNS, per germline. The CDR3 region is CASSEPNREVYTF. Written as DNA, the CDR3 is TGTGCCAGCAGTGAACCTAACAGGGAGGTCTACACCTTC.

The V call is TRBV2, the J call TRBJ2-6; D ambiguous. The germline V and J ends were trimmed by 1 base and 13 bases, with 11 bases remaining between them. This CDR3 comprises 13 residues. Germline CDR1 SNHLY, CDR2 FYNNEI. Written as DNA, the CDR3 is TGTGCCAGCAGTGAAGGAACCGGCCAGGTCCTGACTTTC. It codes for CASSEGTGQVLTF.

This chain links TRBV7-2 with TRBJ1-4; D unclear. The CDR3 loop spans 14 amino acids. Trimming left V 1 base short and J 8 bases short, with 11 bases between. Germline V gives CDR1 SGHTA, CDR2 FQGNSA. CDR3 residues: CASSLGNMEEKLFF. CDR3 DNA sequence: TGTGCCAGCAGCTTAGGTAATATGGAAGAAAAACTGTTTTTT.

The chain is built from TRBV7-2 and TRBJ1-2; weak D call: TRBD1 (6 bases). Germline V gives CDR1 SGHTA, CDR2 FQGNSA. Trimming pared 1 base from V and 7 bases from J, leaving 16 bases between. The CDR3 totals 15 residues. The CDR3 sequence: CASSLEVTGAGGYTF. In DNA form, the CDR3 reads TGTGCCAGCAGCTTAGAAGTTACGGGGGCGGGTGGCTACACCTTC.

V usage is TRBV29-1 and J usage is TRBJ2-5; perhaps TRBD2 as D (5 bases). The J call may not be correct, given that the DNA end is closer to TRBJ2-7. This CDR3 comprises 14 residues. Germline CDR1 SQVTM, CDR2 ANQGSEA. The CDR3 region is CSVEGGNGVYEQYF. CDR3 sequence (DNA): TGCAGCGTTGAAGGAGGGAACGGGGTCTACGAGCAGTACTTC.

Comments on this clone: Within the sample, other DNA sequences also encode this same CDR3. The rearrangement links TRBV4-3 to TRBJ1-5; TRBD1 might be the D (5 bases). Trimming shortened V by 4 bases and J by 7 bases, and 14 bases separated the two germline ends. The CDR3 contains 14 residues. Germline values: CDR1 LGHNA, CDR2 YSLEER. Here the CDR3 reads CASSPRLGDQPQHF. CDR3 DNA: TGCGCCAGCAGCCCTAGACTCGGGGACCAGCCCCAGCATTTT.

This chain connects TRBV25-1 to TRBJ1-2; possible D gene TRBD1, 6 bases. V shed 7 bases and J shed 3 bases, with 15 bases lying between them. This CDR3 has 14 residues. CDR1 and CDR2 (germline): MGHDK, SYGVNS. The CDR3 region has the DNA TGTGCCAGCATTAGTGGGGGGCAAGACTATGGCTACACCTTC. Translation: CASISGGQDYGYTF.

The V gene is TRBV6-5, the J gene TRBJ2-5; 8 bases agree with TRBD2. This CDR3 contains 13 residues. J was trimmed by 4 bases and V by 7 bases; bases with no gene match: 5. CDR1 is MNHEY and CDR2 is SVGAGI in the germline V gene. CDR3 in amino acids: CASTGGLGETQYF. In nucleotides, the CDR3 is TGTGCCAGCACGGGGGGACTAGGAGAGACCCAGTACTTC.

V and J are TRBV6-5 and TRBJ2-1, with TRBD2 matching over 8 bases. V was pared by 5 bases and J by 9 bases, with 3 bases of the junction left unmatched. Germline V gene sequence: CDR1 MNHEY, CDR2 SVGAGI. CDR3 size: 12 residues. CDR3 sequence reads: CASSGLASEQFF. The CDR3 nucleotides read TGTGCCAGCAGTGGACTAGCTAGTGAGCAGTTCTTC.

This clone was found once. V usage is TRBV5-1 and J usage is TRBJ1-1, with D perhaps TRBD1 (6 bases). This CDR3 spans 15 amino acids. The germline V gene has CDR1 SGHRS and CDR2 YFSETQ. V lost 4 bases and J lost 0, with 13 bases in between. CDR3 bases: TGCGCCAGCAGCCCCCGGGACAACATGAACACTGAAGCTTTCTTT. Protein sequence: CASSPRDNMNTEAFF.